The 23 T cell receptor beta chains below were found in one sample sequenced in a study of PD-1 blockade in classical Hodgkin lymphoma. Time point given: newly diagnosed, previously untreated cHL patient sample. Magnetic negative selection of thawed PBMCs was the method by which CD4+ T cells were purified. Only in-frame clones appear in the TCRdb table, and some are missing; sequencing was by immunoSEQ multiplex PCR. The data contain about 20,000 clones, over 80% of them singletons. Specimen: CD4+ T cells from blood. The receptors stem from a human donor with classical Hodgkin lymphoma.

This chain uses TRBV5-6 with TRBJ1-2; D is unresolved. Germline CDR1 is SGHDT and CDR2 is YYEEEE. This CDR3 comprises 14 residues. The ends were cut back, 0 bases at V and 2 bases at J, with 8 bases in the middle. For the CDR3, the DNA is TGTGCCAGCAGCTTGGGTCCGGAAAACTATGGCTACACCTTC. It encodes CASSLGPENYGYTF.

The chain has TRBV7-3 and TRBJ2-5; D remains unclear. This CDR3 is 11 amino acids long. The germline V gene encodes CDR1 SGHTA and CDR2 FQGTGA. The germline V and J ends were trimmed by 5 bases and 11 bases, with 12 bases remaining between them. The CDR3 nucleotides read TGTGCCAGCAGCCCTCGGTCGGCGCAGTACTTC. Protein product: CASSPRSAQYF.

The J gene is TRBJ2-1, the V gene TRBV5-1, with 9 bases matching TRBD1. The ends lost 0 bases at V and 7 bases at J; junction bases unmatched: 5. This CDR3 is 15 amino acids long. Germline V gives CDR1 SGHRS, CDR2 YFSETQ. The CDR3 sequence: CASSLETGGYNEQFF. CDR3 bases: TGCGCCAGCAGCTTGGAGACAGGGGGATATAATGAGCAGTTCTTC. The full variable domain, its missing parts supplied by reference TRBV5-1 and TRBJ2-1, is KAGVTQTPRYLIKTRGQQVTLSCSPISGHRSVSWYQQTPGQGLQFLFEYFSETQRNKGNFPGRFSGRQFSNSRSEMNVSTLELGDSALYLCASSLETGGYNEQFFGPGTRLTVL.

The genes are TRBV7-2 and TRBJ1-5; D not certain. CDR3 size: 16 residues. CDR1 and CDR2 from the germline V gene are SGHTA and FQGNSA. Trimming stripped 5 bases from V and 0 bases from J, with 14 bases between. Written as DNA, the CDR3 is TGTGCCAGCAGCCCCGATGGGGTATATAGCAATCAGCCCCAGCATTTT. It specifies CASSPDGVYSNQPQHF.

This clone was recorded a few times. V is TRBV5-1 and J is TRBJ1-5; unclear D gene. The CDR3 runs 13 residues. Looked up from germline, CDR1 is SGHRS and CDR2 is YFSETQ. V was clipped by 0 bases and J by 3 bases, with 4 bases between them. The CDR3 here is CASSLGLNQPQHF. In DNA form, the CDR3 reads TGCGCCAGCAGCTTGGGGCTCAATCAGCCCCAGCATTTT.

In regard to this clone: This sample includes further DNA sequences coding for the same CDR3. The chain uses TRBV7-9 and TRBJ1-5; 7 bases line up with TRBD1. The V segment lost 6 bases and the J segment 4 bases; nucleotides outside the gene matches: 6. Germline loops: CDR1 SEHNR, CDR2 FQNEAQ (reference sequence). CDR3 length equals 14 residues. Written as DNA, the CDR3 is TGTGCCAGCAGTCCAACAGGGGCGAATCAGCCCCAGCATTTT. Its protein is CASSPTGANQPQHF.

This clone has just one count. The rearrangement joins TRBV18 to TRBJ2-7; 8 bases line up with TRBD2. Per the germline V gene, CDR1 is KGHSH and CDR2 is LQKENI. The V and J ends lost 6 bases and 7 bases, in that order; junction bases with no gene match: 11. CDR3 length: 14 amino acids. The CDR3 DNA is TGTGCCAGCTCCCTCAGGGCGGGAGGCCCGGAGCAGTACTTC. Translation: CASSLRAGGPEQYF.

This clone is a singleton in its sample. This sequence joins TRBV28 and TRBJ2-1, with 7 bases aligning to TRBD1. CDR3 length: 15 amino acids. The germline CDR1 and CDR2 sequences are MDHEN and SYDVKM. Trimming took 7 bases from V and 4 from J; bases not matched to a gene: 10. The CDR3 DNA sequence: TGTGCCAGCAACCCTGCAGGGGGTACTTACAATGAGCAGTTCTTC. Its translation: CASNPAGGTYNEQFF.

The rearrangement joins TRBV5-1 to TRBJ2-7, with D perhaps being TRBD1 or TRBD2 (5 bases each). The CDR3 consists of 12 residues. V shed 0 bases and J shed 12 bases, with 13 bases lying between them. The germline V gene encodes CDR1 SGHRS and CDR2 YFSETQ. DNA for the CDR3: TGCGCCAGCAGCTTGGCCGGGGCAGCCCCGTACTTC. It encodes CASSLAGAAPYF.

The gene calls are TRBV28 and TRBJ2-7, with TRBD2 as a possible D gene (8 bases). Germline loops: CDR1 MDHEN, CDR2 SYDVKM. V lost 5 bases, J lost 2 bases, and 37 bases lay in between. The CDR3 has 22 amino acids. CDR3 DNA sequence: TGTGCCAGCAGTCCTTCCACCCCGAGACAGGGAAAACTAGCGGATACTACCTACGAGCAGTACTTC. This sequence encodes CASSPSTPRQGKLADTTYEQYF.

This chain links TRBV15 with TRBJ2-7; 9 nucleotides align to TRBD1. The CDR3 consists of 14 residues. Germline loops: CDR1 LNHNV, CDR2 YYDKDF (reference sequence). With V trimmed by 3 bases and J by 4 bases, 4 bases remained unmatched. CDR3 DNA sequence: TGTGCCACCAGCAGCGGGACAGGGCCATACGAGCAGTACTTC. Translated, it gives CATSSGTGPYEQYF.

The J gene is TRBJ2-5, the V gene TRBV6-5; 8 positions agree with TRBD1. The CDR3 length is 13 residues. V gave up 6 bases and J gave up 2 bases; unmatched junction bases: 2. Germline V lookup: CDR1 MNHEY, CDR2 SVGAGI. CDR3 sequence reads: CASRGTGQETQYF. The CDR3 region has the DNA TGTGCCAGCAGGGGGACAGGTCAAGAGACCCAGTACTTC.

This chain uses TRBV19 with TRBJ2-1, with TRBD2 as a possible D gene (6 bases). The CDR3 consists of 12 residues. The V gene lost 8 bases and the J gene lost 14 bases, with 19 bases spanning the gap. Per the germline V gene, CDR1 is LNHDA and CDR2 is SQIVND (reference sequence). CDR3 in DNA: TGTGCCAGTGGGGTCGGGGGACCCCAAAAGTTCTTC. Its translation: CASGVGGPQKFF. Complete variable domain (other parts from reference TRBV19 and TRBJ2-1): DGGITQSPKYLFRKEGQNVTLSCEQNLNHDAMYWYRQDPGQGLRLIYYSQIVNDFQKGDIAEGYSVSREKKESFPLTVTSAQKNPTAFYLCASGVGGPQKFFGPGTRLTVL.

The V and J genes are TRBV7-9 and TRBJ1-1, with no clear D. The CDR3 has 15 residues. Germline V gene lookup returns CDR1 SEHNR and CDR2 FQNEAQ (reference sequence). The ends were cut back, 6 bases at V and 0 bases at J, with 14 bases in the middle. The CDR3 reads CASRYLTGLNTEAFF. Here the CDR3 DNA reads TGTGCCAGCAGGTATCTGACGGGGTTGAACACTGAAGCTTTCTTT. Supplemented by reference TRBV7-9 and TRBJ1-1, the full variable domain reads DTGVSQNPRHKITKRGQNVTFRCDPISEHNRLYWYRQTLGQGPEFLTYFQNEAQLEKSRLLSDRFSAERPKGSFSTLEIQRTEQGDSAMYLCASRYLTGLNTEAFFGQGTRLTVV.

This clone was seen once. The CDR3 region is CASSRDRARNEQFF. CDR3 coding DNA: TGCGCCAGCAGTCGGGACAGGGCACGGAATGAGCAGTTCTTC. The V gene is TRBV10-1, the J gene TRBJ2-1, with TRBD1 matching over 9 bases. V gave up 5 bases and J gave up 7 bases; unmatched junction bases: 6. The CDR3 is 14 residues long. Germline CDR1 reads WNHNN; CDR2 reads SYGVQD (reference sequence).

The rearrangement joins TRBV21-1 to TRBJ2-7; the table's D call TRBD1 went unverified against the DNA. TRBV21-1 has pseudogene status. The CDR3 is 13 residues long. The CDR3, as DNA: TGTGCCAGCAGCCCCCCTCAGGACTACGAGCAGTACTTC. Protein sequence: CASSPPQDYEQYF.

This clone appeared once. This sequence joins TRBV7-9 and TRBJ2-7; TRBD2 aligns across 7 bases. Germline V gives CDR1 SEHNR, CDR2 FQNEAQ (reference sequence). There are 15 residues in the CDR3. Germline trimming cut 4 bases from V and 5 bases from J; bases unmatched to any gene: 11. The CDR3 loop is CASSSRDRGSNEQYF. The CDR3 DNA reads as TGTGCCAGCAGCTCGCGCGATCGCGGGAGTAACGAGCAGTACTTC.

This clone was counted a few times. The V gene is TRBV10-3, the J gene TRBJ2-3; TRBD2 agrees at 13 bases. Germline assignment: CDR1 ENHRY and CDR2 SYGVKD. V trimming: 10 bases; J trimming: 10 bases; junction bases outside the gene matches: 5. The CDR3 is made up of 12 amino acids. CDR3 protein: CATRTSGSPQYF. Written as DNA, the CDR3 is TGTGCCACCAGGACTAGCGGGAGTCCGCAGTATTTT.

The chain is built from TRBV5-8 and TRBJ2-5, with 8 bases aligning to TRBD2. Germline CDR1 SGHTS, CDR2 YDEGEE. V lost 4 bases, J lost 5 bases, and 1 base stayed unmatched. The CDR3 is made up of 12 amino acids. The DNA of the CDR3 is TGTGCCAGCAGCCGACTAGCGGAGACCCAGTACTTC. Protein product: CASSRLAETQYF.

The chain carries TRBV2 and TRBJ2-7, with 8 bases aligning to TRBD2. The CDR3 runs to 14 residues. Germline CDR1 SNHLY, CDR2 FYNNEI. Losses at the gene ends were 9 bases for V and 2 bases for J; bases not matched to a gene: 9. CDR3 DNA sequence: TGTGCCAGTAAATCACAGGGACTAGCCTACGAGCAGTACTTC. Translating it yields CASKSQGLAYEQYF.

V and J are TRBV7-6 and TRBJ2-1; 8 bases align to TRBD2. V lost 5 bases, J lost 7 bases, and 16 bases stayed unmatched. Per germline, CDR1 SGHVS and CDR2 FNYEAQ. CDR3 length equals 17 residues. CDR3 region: CASSPRGRGTSGNEQFF. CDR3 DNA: TGTGCCAGCAGCCCCCGGGGACGCGGGACTAGTGGTAATGAGCAGTTCTTC. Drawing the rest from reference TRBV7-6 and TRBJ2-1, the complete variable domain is GAGVSQSPRYKVTKRGQDVALRCDPISGHVSLYWYRQALGQGPEFLTYFNYEAQQDKSGLPNDRFSAERPEGSISTLTIQRTEQRDSAMYRCASSPRGRGTSGNEQFFGPGTRLTVL.

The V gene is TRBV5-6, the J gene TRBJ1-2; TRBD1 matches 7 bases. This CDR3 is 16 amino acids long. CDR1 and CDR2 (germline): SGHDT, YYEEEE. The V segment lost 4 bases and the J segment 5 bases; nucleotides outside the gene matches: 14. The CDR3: CASSQTTGQGSYGYTF. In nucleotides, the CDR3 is TGTGCCAGCAGCCAGACGACAGGGCAAGGGTCATATGGCTACACCTTC. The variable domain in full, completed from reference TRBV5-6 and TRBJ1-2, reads DAGVTQSPTHLIKTRGQQVTLRCSPKSGHDTVSWYQQALGQGPQFIFQYYEEEERQRGNFPDRFSGHQFPNYSSELNVNALLLGDSALYLCASSQTTGQGSYGYTFGSGTRLTVV.

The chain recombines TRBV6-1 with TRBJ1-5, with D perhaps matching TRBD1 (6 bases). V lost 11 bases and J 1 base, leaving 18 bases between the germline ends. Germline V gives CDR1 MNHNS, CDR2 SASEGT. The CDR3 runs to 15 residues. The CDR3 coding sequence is TGTGCCGCCGGGGCCGGGGGCAGGAGCAATCAGCCCCAGCATTTT. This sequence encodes CAAGAGGRSNQPQHF.